This T cell receptor beta chain was captured in a study of blood T cell repertoires in COVID-19. Study overall: Acute-phase and convalescent COVID-19 samples originated in the United States, Italy and Spain. PBMCs, B-cell-depleted T cells, or T cells were the source of the cDNA or gDNA that made up the material.

Original processing methods: From reference gene primer amplification, estimates of nucleated cell counts were derived. Here immunoSEQ multiplex PCR was the method, and the copy in TCRdb shows in-frame clones only, minus some. V and J calls and clone size are those listed in that table; D and trimming were worked out from the DNA. The table includes 150,000 to 200,000 clones, approximately 92% detected once. The CDR3 sequence is 13 residues long. Germline V gives CDR1 SNHLY, CDR2 FYNNEI. Unmatched junction bases numbered 12, after V lost 11 bases and J lost 12 bases. The chain has TRBV2 and TRBJ1-6, with 8 bases matching TRBD1. Material: peripheral blood. The clonotype was recovered from a woman aged 50 to 60 with acute or convalescent COVID-19. The CDR3 bases are TGTGCCTGTTGGACAGGGACCCGTGGACCCCTCCACTTT. It yields the protein CACWTGTRGPLHF.